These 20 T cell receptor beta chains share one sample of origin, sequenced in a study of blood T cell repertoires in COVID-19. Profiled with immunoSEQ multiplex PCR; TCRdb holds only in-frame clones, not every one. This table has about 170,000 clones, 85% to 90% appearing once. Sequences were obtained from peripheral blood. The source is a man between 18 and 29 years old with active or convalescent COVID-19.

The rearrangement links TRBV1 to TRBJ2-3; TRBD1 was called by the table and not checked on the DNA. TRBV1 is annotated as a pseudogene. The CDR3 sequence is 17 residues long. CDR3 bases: TGCACCAGCAGCCAAGGACCGAGGACATTTAGCACAGATACGCAGTATTTT. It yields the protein CTSSQGPRTFSTDTQYF.

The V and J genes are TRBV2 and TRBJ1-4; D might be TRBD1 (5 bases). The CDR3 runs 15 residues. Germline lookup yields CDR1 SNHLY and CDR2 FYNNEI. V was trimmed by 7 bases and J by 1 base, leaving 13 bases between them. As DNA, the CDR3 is TGTGCCAGCAACAAGGGCCAGGGAACTAATGAAAAACTGTTTTTT. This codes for CASNKGQGTNEKLFF.

This chain's CDR3 is CASSPRQGGGELFF. The DNA for the CDR3 is TGTGCCAGCAGCCCTCGCCAGGGCGGCGGGGAGCTGTTTTTT. The V and J genes are TRBV11-3 and TRBJ2-2, with D maybe TRBD1 (5 bases). The CDR3 is 14 amino acids. With 5 bases removed from V and 7 bases from J, the gap between germline ends came to 14 bases. Germline CDR1 reads SGHNT; CDR2 reads YENEEA. Using reference TRBV11-3 and TRBJ2-2 for the parts outside the CDR3, the full variable domain is EAGVVQSPRYKIIEKKQPVAFWCNPISGHNTLYWYLQNLGQGPELLIRYENEEAVDDSQLPKDRFSAERLKGVDSTLKIQPAELGDSAVYLCASSPRQGGGELFFGEGSRLTVL.

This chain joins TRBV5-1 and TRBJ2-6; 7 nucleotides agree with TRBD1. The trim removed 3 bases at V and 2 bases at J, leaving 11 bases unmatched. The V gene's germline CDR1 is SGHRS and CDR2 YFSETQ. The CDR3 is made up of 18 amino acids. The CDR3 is CASSYSETGSPGANVLTF. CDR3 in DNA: TGCGCCAGCAGCTATTCTGAGACAGGGAGTCCTGGGGCCAACGTCCTGACTTTC.

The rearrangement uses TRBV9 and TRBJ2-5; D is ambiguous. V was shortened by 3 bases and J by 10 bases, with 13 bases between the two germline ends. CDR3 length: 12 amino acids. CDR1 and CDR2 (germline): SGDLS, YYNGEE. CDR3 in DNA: TGTGCCAGCAGCGCTGAAAACACAGACCAGTACTTC. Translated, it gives CASSAENTDQYF.

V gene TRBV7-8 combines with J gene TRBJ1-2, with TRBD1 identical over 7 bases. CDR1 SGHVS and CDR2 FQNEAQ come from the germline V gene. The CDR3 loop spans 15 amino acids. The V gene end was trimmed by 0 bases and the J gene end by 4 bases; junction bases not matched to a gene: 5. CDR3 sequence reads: CASSLAPGQTYGYTF. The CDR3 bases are TGTGCCAGCAGCTTAGCCCCGGGACAGACCTATGGCTACACCTTC.

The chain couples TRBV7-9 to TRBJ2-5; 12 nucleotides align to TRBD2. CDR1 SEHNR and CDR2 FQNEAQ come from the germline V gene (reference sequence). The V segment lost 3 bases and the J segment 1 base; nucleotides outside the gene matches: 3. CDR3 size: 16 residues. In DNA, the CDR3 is TGTGCCAGCAGCTTCCCGGGACTAGCGGGCCAAGAGACCCAGTACTTC. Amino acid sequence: CASSFPGLAGQETQYF.

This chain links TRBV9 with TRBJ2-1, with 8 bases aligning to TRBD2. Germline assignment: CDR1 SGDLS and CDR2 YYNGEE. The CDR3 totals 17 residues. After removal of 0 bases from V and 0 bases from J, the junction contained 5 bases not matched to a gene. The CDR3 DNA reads TGTGCCAGCAGCGTAGAGAGCGGGAGTAGCTCCTACAATGAGCAGTTCTTC. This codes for CASSVESGSSSYNEQFF.

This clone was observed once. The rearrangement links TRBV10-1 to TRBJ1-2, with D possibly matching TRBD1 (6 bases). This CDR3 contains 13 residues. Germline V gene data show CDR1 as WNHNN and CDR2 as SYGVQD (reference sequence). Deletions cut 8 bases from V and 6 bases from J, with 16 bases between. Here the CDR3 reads CASSTRTDDGYTF. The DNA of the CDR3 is TGCGCCAGCTCCACCCGGACAGACGATGGCTACACCTTC.

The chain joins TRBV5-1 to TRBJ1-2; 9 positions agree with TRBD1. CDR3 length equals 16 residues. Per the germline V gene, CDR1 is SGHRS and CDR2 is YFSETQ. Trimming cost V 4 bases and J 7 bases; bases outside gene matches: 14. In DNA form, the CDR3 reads TGCGCCAGCAGCGCGACAGGGGGTGCGGAGGTGCGTGGCTACACCTTC. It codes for CASSATGGAEVRGYTF.

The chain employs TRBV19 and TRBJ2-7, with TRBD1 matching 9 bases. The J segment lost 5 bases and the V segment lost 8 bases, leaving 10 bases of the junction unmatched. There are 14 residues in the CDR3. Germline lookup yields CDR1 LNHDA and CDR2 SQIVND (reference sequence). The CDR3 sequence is CASHSRDRAHEQYF. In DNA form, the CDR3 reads TGTGCCAGTCACTCACGGGACAGGGCCCACGAGCAGTACTTC.

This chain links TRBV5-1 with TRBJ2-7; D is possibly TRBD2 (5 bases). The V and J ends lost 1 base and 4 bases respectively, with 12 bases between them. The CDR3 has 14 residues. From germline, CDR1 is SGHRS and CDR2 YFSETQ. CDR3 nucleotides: TGCGCCAGCAGCTTGTGGCCGGGATCGTACGAGCAGTACGTC. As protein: CASSLWPGSYEQYV.

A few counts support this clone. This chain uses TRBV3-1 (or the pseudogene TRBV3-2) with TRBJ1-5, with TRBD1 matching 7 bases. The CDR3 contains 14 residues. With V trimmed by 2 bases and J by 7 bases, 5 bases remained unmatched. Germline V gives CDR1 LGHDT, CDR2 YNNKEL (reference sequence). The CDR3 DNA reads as TGTGCCAGCAGCCAACAGGGGGTGGGACAGCCCCAGCATTTT. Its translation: CASSQQGVGQPQHF.

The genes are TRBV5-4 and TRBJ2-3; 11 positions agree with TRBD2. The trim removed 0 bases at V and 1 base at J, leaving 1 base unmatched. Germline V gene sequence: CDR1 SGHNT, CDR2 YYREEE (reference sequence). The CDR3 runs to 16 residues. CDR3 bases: TGTGCCAGCAGCTTGGTAGCGGGGGGGGGCACAGATACGCAGTATTTT. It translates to CASSLVAGGGTDTQYF.

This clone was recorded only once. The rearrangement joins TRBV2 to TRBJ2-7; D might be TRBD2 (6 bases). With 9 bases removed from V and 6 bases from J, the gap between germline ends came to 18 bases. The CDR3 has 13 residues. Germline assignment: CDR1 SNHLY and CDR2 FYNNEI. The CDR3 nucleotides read TGTGCCAGTAGCCCGGGACTCCGTTTCGAGCAGTACTTC. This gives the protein CASSPGLRFEQYF.

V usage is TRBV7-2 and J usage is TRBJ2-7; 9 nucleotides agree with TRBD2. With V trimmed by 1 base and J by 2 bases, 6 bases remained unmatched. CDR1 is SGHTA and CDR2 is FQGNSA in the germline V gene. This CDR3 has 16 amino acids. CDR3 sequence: CASSLESAGGTYEQYF. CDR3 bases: TGTGCCAGCAGCTTAGAGTCTGCGGGAGGGACCTACGAGCAGTACTTC. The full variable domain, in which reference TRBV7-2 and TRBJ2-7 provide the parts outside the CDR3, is GAGVSQSPSNKVTEKGKDVELRCDPISGHTALYWYRQSLGQGLEFLIYFQGNSAPDKSGLPSDRFSAERTGGSVSTLTIQRTQQEDSAVYLCASSLESAGGTYEQYFGPGTRLTVT.

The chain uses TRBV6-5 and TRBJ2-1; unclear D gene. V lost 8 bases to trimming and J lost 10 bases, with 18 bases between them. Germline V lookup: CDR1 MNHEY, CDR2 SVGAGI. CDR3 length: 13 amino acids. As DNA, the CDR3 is TGTGCCAGCCTTAGCCCCCAAACGGCGGAGCAGTTCTTC. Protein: CASLSPQTAEQFF.

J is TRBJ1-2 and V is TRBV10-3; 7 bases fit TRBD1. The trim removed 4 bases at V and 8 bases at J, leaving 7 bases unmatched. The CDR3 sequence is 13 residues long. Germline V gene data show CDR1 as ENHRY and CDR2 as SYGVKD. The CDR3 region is CAISGKGGEGYTF. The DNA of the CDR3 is TGTGCCATCAGTGGAAAAGGGGGCGAAGGCTACACCTTC.

The CDR3 sequence is CASSTTTDMNTEAFF. Here the CDR3 DNA reads TGCGCCAGCAGCACTACGACAGACATGAACACTGAAGCTTTCTTT. The V and J genes are TRBV5-1 and TRBJ1-1; tentatively, D is TRBD1 (5 bases). Germline V CDR1 and CDR2: SGHRS, YFSETQ. V lost 4 bases, J lost 0 bases, and 13 bases lay in between. The CDR3 consists of 15 residues.

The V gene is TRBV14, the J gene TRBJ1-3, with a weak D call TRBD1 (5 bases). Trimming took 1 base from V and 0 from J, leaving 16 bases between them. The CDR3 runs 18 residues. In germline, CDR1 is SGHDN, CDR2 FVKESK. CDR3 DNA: TGTGCCAGCAGCCAAGTGGGGGGAAAGGGCTCCTCTGGAAACACCATATATTTT. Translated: CASSQVGGKGSSGNTIYF.